The source of this T cell receptor beta chain is a study of immune heterogeneity within non-small cell lung tumors. Study-level points and caveats: Clonality of local T cells correlated moderately but significantly with local tumor mutational burden (R around 0.35). Within each patient, tumor sites shared identical dominant CDR3 beta clonotypes and also held site-unique high-frequency clones. T-cell receptor beta clonotypes at high frequency differed largely between individual patients.

Germline CDR1 is SGHDT and CDR2 is YYEEEE. V lost 5 bases and J lost 1; bases outside the gene matches: 10. This CDR3 has 16 amino acids. This clonotype has at least ten counts. Antigen specificity is unknown. TCR beta CDR3 regions came from multiplex PCR with 32 forward V and 13 reverse J primers. In TCRdb, the multiplex PCR reads were re-called with MiXCR into one record per CDR3 protein. This sample carries fewer than 7,500 distinct CDR3 sequences, around a fifth of them seen once, and the ten largest clones take 13% to 15%. As template, the study used bulk tumor genomic DNA at roughly 600 ng per sample. Primary tumors were biopsied several times each, far apart, intraoperatively. The study cohort was described as untreated, and its members had newly diagnosed non-small cell lung cancer. They went on to have curative surgery. Donors comprised newly diagnosed non-small cell lung cancer patients undergoing surgery with curative intent.

The sequence derives from a man aged 55 to 69 with non-small cell lung cancer. Sequenced: lung tumor tissue. The V and J genes are TRBV5-6 and TRBJ2-3, with 7 bases lining up with TRBD2. The CDR3 DNA reads TGTGCCAGCAGGTTCCTTAGCGGGTTTGGCACAGATACGCAGTATTTT. Amino acids: CASRFLSGFGTDTQYF.